The text below deals with one TCR beta chain. Its antigen remains unidentified. The CDR3 is made up of 16 amino acids. CDR1 is SGDLS, CDR2 YYNGEE, per germline. The V end lost 0 bases, the J end lost 4 bases, and 14 bases lay between the germline ends. The sample belongs to a study of Ad26.COV2.S vaccination and SARS-CoV-2 variants. Study-wide findings and caveats: A substantial breadth of spike-specific CD8+ and CD4+ T cell responses after vaccination has been reported.

Stated treatment: around 19 received Ad26.COV2.S at low or high dose, single or two shots; about 5 received placebo; per-sample allocation not given. Samples came from day 63 after the first vaccine or placebo injection. Clones were sequenced by immunoSEQ multiplex PCR, and TCRdb holds only the in-frame ones, with some missing. The sample has about 350,000 clones; around 89% are singletons. This sample comprised peripheral blood, obtained in a trial of Ad26.COV2.S vaccine versus placebo. This sequence was found in a person between 18 and 60 years old who received the Ad26.COV2.S COVID-19 vaccine or a placebo. This chain joins TRBV9 and TRBJ2-1; tentatively, D is TRBD2 (5 bases). The CDR3: CASSVGGSVSYNEQFF. CDR3 bases: TGTGCCAGCAGCGTAGGGGGTAGCGTGTCATACAATGAGCAGTTCTTC.